These 27 T cell receptor beta chains originate from one sample sequenced in a study of T cells in Graves' hyperthyroidism and ophthalmopathy. Researchers took RNA transcripts and amplified the TCR beta CDR3 regions from them. HTBI primers were the set used in a first-round RT-PCR of the TCR CDR3. TCRdb used MiXCR to reprocess the multiplex PCR reads, holding one entry per CDR3 protein. The table lists about 600,000 distinct CDR3 sequences, 12% to 15% of them singletons. Sequenced: blood. The source of these receptors is a woman between 18 and 29 years old with Graves' ophthalmopathy.

This clonotype has at least ten counts. This chain uses TRBV5-6 with TRBJ2-7; either TRBD1 or TRBD2 may fit D (6 bases each). The germline V and J ends were trimmed by 0 bases and 1 base, with 20 bases remaining between them. Per germline, CDR1 SGHDT and CDR2 YYEEEE. The CDR3 has 18 residues. The chain's CDR3 is CASSLAVGWRGESYEQYF. The CDR3 DNA sequence: TGTGCCAGCAGCTTGGCCGTGGGTTGGAGGGGGGAGTCCTACGAGCAGTACTTC.

CDR3 nucleotides: TGTGCCAGCAGTGGAAATTACAGGGTTGTGGCCTACGAGCAGTACTTC. Residues: CASSGNYRVVAYEQYF. This rearrangement joins TRBV6-1 to TRBJ2-7, with TRBD1 as a possible D gene (6 bases). V was pared by 4 bases and J by 2 bases, with 18 bases between. Germline assignment: CDR1 MNHNS and CDR2 SASEGT. The CDR3 sequence is 16 residues long.

This clonotype occurred many times. V and J are TRBV11-2 and TRBJ1-4; D not certain. CDR3 length equals 14 residues. The V gene lost 5 bases and the J gene lost 6 bases, with 13 bases spanning the gap. Looked up from germline, CDR1 is SGHAT and CDR2 is FQNNGV. Here the CDR3 reads CASSPYNLHEKLFF. In nucleotides, the CDR3 is TGTGCCAGCAGCCCCTATAACCTGCATGAAAAACTGTTTTTT.

This clonotype came up many times. The gene calls are TRBV7-3 and TRBJ2-5; 7 bases are a match to TRBD2. V gave up 1 base and J gave up 6 bases; unmatched junction bases: 11. The CDR3 is 16 amino acids. Germline lookup yields CDR1 SGHTA and CDR2 FQGTGA. The CDR3 region has the DNA TGTGCCAGCAGCTTAATGGGGGGGGGAAACGAGAAGACCCAGTACTTC. Translating gives CASSLMGGGNEKTQYF.

This clonotype showed up many times. The chain employs TRBV28 and TRBJ2-1; 7 nucleotides line up with TRBD2. Trimming cost V 3 bases and J 2 bases; bases outside gene matches: 4. The CDR3 is 15 amino acids. CDR1 is MDHEN and CDR2 is SYDVKM in the germline V gene. The DNA for the CDR3 is TGTGCCAGCAGTTTGGGACTATCGCCCTACAATGAGCAGTTCTTC. It specifies CASSLGLSPYNEQFF. The complete variable domain, with remaining parts taken from reference TRBV28 and TRBJ2-1, reads DVKVTQSSRYLVKRTGEKVFLECVQDMDHENMFWYRQDPGLGLRLIYFSYDVKMKEKGDIPEGYSVSREKKERFSLILESASTNQTSMYLCASSLGLSPYNEQFFGPGTRLTVL.

This clonotype appeared a few times. It may be a read error: a sequence one base away is much more abundant. The V call is TRBV7-2, the J call TRBJ2-1, with 14 bases identical to TRBD2. The CDR3 runs to 15 residues. The germline V gene has CDR1 SGHTA and CDR2 FQGNSA. J was trimmed by 12 bases and V by 6 bases; bases with no gene match: 10. For the CDR3, the DNA is TGTGCCAGCAGATTCCGACTAGCGGGAGGGGGGGGGCAGTTCTTC. Protein sequence: CASRFRLAGGGGQFF.

The CDR3 sequence: CASTGAGTQYF. CDR3 sequence (DNA): TGTGCCAGCACCGGAGCTGGGACCCAGTACTTC. V usage is TRBV2 and J usage is TRBJ2-5, with D unresolved. The V and J ends lost 7 bases and 7 bases respectively, with 10 bases between them. This CDR3 contains 11 residues. The germline gives CDR1 SNHLY, CDR2 FYNNEI.

The V gene is TRBV19, the J gene TRBJ1-2; 12 nucleotides agree with TRBD1. After removal of 5 bases from V and 5 bases from J, the junction contained 6 bases not matched to a gene. This CDR3 has 15 amino acids. Germline V CDR1 and CDR2: LNHDA, SQIVND (reference sequence). The CDR3 coding sequence is TGTGCCAGTAGTTCCCGGGACAGGGGGCAGTATGGCTACACCTTC. Translating gives CASSSRDRGQYGYTF.

In its sample, this clonotype was seen many times. A junction end diverges from the germline sequence, so it may reflect a read error. The rearrangement joins TRBV7-8 to TRBJ2-5; unclear D gene. The length of the CDR3 is 14 residues. Germline V gene data show CDR1 as SGHVS and CDR2 as FQNEAQ. CDR3 in amino acids: CASRLASSAETQYF. CDR3 DNA sequence: TGTGCCAGCAGATTAGCCTCTAGTGCAGAGACCCAGTACTTC.

This clonotype was seen a handful of times. The J gene is TRBJ2-3, the V gene TRBV5-6, with TRBD2 matching over 9 bases. The CDR3 covers 15 residues. CDR1 and CDR2 from the germline V gene are SGHDT and YYEEEE. V was clipped by 7 bases and J by 1 base; unmatched bases: 7. The DNA for the CDR3 is TGTGCCAGCTTCGAGACTAGCGGATGCACAGATACGCAGTATTTT. Translation: CASFETSGCTDTQYF.

V is TRBV6-2 or TRBV6-3 and J is TRBJ2-7; 7 bases align to TRBD2. The germline gives CDR1 MNHEY, CDR2 SVGEGT. V lost 5 bases and J lost 2; bases outside the gene matches: 15. CDR3 length: 17 residues. CDR3 sequence reads: CASSNRSPPTSTYEQYF. The CDR3 DNA reads as TGTGCCAGCAGTAACAGGTCCCCTCCGACTAGCACCTACGAGCAGTACTTC.

This chain connects TRBV11-1 to TRBJ2-2; 10 nucleotides match TRBD2. Unmatched junction bases numbered 10, after V lost 5 bases and J lost 4 bases. The V gene's germline CDR1 is SGHAT and CDR2 FQDESV (reference sequence). This CDR3 is built from 17 residues. The CDR3 DNA is TGTGCCAGCAGCCCCTGGGGGGCTAGCGGGAGCACCGGGGAGCTGTTTTTT. This gives the protein CASSPWGASGSTGELFF. Filled out from reference TRBV11-1 and TRBJ2-2, the complete variable domain reads EAEVAQSPRYKITEKSQAVAFWCDPISGHATLYWYRQILGQGPELLVQFQDESVVDDSQLPKDRFSAERLKGVDSTLKIQPAELGDSAMYLCASSPWGASGSTGELFFGEGSRLTVL.

V and J are TRBV12-5 and TRBJ1-5; TRBD1 matches at 7 bases. Trimming at V came to 5 bases and at J to 7 bases, leaving 11 bases not matched to a gene. Per the germline V gene, CDR1 is LGHNT and CDR2 is FRNRAP. The CDR3 totals 15 residues. CDR3 region: CASGQPGTASQPQHF. The CDR3 DNA sequence: TGTGCTAGTGGTCAACCCGGGACAGCCTCCCAGCCCCAGCATTTT.

In its sample, this clonotype was seen many times. The chain employs TRBV10-3 and TRBJ2-7; 7 nucleotides line up with TRBD1. The CDR3 spans 14 residues. The germline CDR1 and CDR2 sequences are ENHRY and SYGVKD. The junction had 7 bases not matched to a gene; V was cut back by 3 bases and J by 5 bases. The CDR3 DNA reads TGTGCCATCAGTGACTCCGAGACAGGGAACGAGCAGTACTTC. Translation gives CAISDSETGNEQYF.

The chain combines TRBV6-1 with TRBJ2-3; D is ambiguous. V was pared by 2 bases and J by 2 bases, with 11 bases between. Germline CDR1 reads MNHNS; CDR2 reads SASEGT. The CDR3 is 15 residues long. CDR3 in amino acids: CASSELEADTDTQYF. CDR3 sequence (DNA): TGTGCCAGCAGTGAATTAGAGGCGGACACAGATACGCAGTATTTT.

This clonotype was counted many times. The chain combines TRBV28 with TRBJ2-5; D is unclear. CDR1 is MDHEN, CDR2 SYDVKM, per germline. This CDR3 is 14 amino acids long. The V gene lost 6 bases and the J gene lost 5 bases, with 16 bases spanning the gap. The CDR3, as DNA: TGTGCCAGCAGCAGTAGCCGATCATGGGAGACCCAGTACTTC. Its translation is CASSSSRSWETQYF.

Turning to this clonotype: Just one base apart from a much larger clone, this may be a read error. The chain carries TRBV27 and TRBJ1-4; the match to TRBD1 covers 11 bases. With 6 bases clipped from V and 6 bases from J, the junction kept 9 bases outside the gene matches. This CDR3 has 16 residues. Germline assignment: CDR1 MNHEY and CDR2 SMNVEV (reference sequence). In nucleotides, the CDR3 is TGTGCCAGCAGGCGCGGGACAGGGGGTCATTATGAAAAACTGTTTTTT. Encoded protein: CASRRGTGGHYEKLFF.

As concerns this clonotype: The junction shows a germline mismatch at one end, possibly a read error. V and J are TRBV11-2 and TRBJ2-1; 9 nucleotides line up with TRBD1. CDR3 size: 16 residues. Germline V gene sequence: CDR1 SGHAT, CDR2 FQNNGV. For the CDR3, the DNA is TGCGCCAGCACCCCAAGCTGGGGGACAGGGTACAATGAGCAGTTCTTC. This gives the protein CASTPSWGTGYNEQFF.

The chain couples TRBV3-1 to TRBJ2-1; no definite D call. The CDR3 length is 15 residues. The germline gives CDR1 LGHDT, CDR2 YNNKEL (reference sequence). Trimming pared 1 base from V and 5 bases from J, leaving 12 bases between. As DNA, the CDR3 is TGTGCCAGCAGCCAAGCCTGGAAAGGAGACAATGAGCAGTTCTTC. Protein sequence: CASSQAWKGDNEQFF.

This clonotype was seen a handful of times. The CDR3 reads CASSVRDSQNQPQHF. CDR3 coding DNA: TGTGCCAGTAGTGTAAGGGACAGCCAAAATCAGCCCCAGCATTTT. The gene calls are TRBV19 and TRBJ1-5, with TRBD1 matching 7 bases. The CDR3 covers 15 residues. The V and J ends lost 5 bases and 4 bases, in that order; junction bases with no gene match: 8. CDR1 and CDR2 from the germline V gene are LNHDA and SQIVND (reference sequence).

In its sample, this clonotype was seen many times. The J gene is TRBJ2-1, the V gene TRBV5-5; D is possibly TRBD2 (6 bases). Trimming left V 1 base short and J 1 base short, with 12 bases between. From germline, CDR1 is SGHKS and CDR2 YYEKEE (reference sequence). The CDR3 spans 16 residues. The CDR3 loop is CASSLSGGASYNEQFF. The CDR3 nucleotides are TGTGCCAGCAGCTTGTCCGGCGGGGCGTCCTACAATGAGCAGTTCTTC.

This sequence joins TRBV15 and TRBJ2-3; TRBD2 agrees at 9 bases. The germline V gene has CDR1 LNHNV and CDR2 YYDKDF (reference sequence). The trim removed 3 bases at V and 2 bases at J, leaving 6 bases unmatched. The CDR3 spans 16 residues. CDR3 sequence (DNA): TGTGCCACCAGCAGGAGAGCGGGAGGAATCACAGATACGCAGTATTTT. The encoded protein is CATSRRAGGITDTQYF.

Only a few counts were recorded for this clonotype. The chain combines TRBV7-2 with TRBJ1-1, with no clear D. Trimming took off 1 base at V and 0 bases at J, with 18 bases between the two ends. Looked up from germline, CDR1 is SGHTA and CDR2 is FQGNSA. The CDR3 is 18 amino acids. CDR3 DNA sequence: TGTGCCAGCAGCTTAGACAGAACCAGACCCCTAATGAACACTGAAGCTTTCTTT. Translating gives CASSLDRTRPLMNTEAFF.

The chain has TRBV14 and TRBJ2-5; no clear D. The CDR3 is made up of 14 amino acids. Germline lookup yields CDR1 SGHDN and CDR2 FVKESK. The V and J ends lost 4 bases and 1 base respectively, with 10 bases between them. The CDR3 DNA is TGTGCCAGCAGCCCTATTCGTCCCCAAGAGACCCAGTACTTC. Protein: CASSPIRPQETQYF. Looking up the rest from reference TRBV14 and TRBJ2-5 gives the full variable domain: EAGVTQFPSHSVIEKGQTVTLRCDPISGHDNLYWYRRVMGKEIKFLLHFVKESKQDESGMPNNRFLAERTGGTYSTLKVQPAELEDSGVYFCASSPIRPQETQYFGPGTRLLVL.

This clonotype was observed at least ten times. The chain recombines TRBV20-1 with TRBJ2-7, with TRBD1 identical over 7 bases. Germline trimming cut 5 bases from V and 7 bases from J; bases unmatched to any gene: 14. This CDR3 contains 14 residues. Germline V gene sequence: CDR1 DFQATT, CDR2 SNEGSKA (reference sequence). CDR3 DNA sequence: TGCAGTGCTTACAGGGGTGGCCGCCTGAGGGAGCAGTACTTC. The encoded protein is CSAYRGGRLREQYF.

V and J are TRBV7-9 and TRBJ2-7, with TRBD1 identical over 7 bases. The J segment lost 2 bases and the V segment lost 4 bases, leaving 8 bases of the junction unmatched. The CDR3 is 15 amino acids. The germline gives CDR1 SEHNR, CDR2 FQNEAQ (reference sequence). The CDR3 DNA sequence: TGTGCCAGCAGCTCGACAGGGAACTACACCTACGAGCAGTACTTC. It specifies CASSSTGNYTYEQYF.

This clonotype was counted ten times or more. V usage is TRBV4-3 and J usage is TRBJ1-4, with 8 bases fitting TRBD1. Germline V CDR1 and CDR2: LGHNA, YSLEER. With V trimmed by 0 bases and J by 7 bases, 4 bases remained unmatched. The CDR3 has 15 amino acids. This chain's CDR3 is CASSQDRTGTEKLFF. The CDR3 DNA reads as TGCGCCAGCAGCCAAGATAGGACAGGGACTGAAAAACTGTTTTTT.